This entry lists 30 T cell receptor beta chains sequenced from one sample in a study of beta chain features in type 1 diabetes. Since all of the isolated RNA was reverse transcribed, expressed TCRB transcripts were what got sequenced. Generated by immunoSEQ multiplex PCR, the TCRdb table keeps only in-frame clones and is missing some. The sample lists nearly 250,000 clones, roughly 14% occurring once. Input material: naive CD4+ T cells from blood. The receptor set was obtained from a middle-aged woman in good health.

The chain links TRBV9 to TRBJ2-3; 7 bases map to TRBD2. V gave up 0 bases and J gave up 0 bases; unmatched junction bases: 4. Germline CDR1 and CDR2: SGDLS and YYNGEE. The length of the CDR3 is 16 residues. The CDR3 reads CASSVDGSGSTDTQYF. In nucleotides, the CDR3 is TGTGCCAGCAGCGTAGATGGTAGCGGGAGCACAGATACGCAGTATTTT.

This clone came up a few times. The CDR3 sequence: CASRPDRVPSYEQYF. The CDR3, as DNA: TGTGCCAGCAGACCCGACAGGGTCCCTTCCTACGAGCAGTACTTC. The chain has TRBV5-6 and TRBJ2-7; TRBD1 aligns across 7 bases. The V segment lost 5 bases and the J segment 1 base; nucleotides outside the gene matches: 9. Germline V gene data show CDR1 as SGHDT and CDR2 as YYEEEE. CDR3 size: 15 residues.

This clone was observed a handful of times. This chain joins TRBV29-1 and TRBJ2-5; a weak D match, TRBD2 (6 bases). CDR1 is SQVTM, CDR2 ANQGSEA, per germline. This CDR3 has 17 amino acids. The V end lost 7 bases, the J end lost 1 base, and 25 bases lay between the germline ends. For the CDR3, the DNA is TGCAGCGCCTGGGGGGACCGAAATTTTAGCCCCCAAGAGACCCAGTACTTC. Residues: CSAWGDRNFSPQETQYF.

There are a few counts of this clone. CDR3 amino acids: CASSSHRAYEQFF. CDR3 nucleotide sequence: TGTGCCAGCAGCTCCCACAGGGCCTATGAGCAGTTCTTC. V usage is TRBV7-9 and J usage is TRBJ2-1, with D possibly matching TRBD1 (6 bases). This CDR3 contains 13 residues. The V gene lost 4 bases and the J gene lost 8 bases, with 12 bases spanning the gap. The germline gives CDR1 SEHNR, CDR2 FQNEAQ (reference sequence).

This chain connects TRBV7-2 to TRBJ1-1; D is ambiguous. In germline, CDR1 is SGHTA, CDR2 FQGNSA. The CDR3 is 17 residues long. V was pared by 1 base and J by 5 bases, with 20 bases between. The CDR3 sequence is CASSLDGTTGFYTEAFF. The CDR3 nucleotides are TGTGCCAGCAGCTTAGATGGCACTACGGGGTTCTATACTGAAGCTTTCTTT.

This clone was picked up a small number of times. A junction end diverges from the germline sequence, so it may reflect a read error. The J gene is TRBJ1-2, the V gene TRBV2, with TRBD1 identical over 9 bases. This CDR3 contains 13 residues. In germline, CDR1 is SNHLY, CDR2 FYNNEI. This CDR3 reads CASSVIGTGWFHF. In nucleotides, the CDR3 is TGTGCCAGCAGTGTTATTGGGACAGGGTGGTTCCACTTC.

The gene calls are TRBV4-1 and TRBJ2-7; 7 nucleotides line up with TRBD1. This CDR3 is built from 13 residues. The germline gives CDR1 MGHRA, CDR2 YSYEKL. V was clipped by 3 bases and J by 2 bases; unmatched bases: 1. The CDR3 coding sequence is TGCGCCAGCAGCCACGGGACAGCCTACGAGCAGTACTTC. Translating gives CASSHGTAYEQYF.

There are a few counts of this clone. The J gene is TRBJ2-3, the V gene TRBV25-1, with 10 bases fitting TRBD1. Trimming cost V 6 bases and J 3 bases; bases outside gene matches: 3. Germline values: CDR1 MGHDK, CDR2 SYGVNS. This CDR3 is built from 14 residues. The CDR3 nucleotides read TGTGCCAGCAGGGACAGGGGGGAGACAGATACGCAGTATTTT. As protein: CASRDRGETDTQYF.

The count of this clone is one. V gene TRBV11-2 combines with J gene TRBJ2-7; no firm D call. V was pared by 5 bases and J by 0 bases, with 14 bases between. The length of the CDR3 is 15 residues. Germline CDR1 and CDR2: SGHAT and FQNNGV. The DNA for the CDR3 is TGTGCCAGCAGCCTTTCCACGGAGCGCTCCTACGAGCAGTACTTC. Its translation is CASSLSTERSYEQYF.

The V and J genes are TRBV7-2 and TRBJ1-2, with 7 bases fitting TRBD1. V shed 7 bases, J shed 1 base, and the junction held 6 bases outside the gene matches. This CDR3 is built from 14 residues. Germline V gene lookup returns CDR1 SGHTA and CDR2 FQGNSA. The DNA for the CDR3 is TGTGCCAGCATCCCCGGACAGGTTAACTATGGCTACACCTTC. It yields the protein CASIPGQVNYGYTF.

The sample holds a few counts of this clone. The J gene is TRBJ2-3, the V gene TRBV21-1; the table's D call TRBD2 went unverified against the DNA. TRBV21-1 is annotated as a pseudogene. The CDR3 totals 18 residues. The CDR3 reads CASSKVQLAGGRTDTQYF. CDR3 DNA: TGTGCCAGCAGCAAAGTTCAGCTAGCGGGGGGCCGCACAGATACGCAGTATTTT.

The chain carries TRBV19 and TRBJ1-1; 7 nucleotides line up with TRBD1. The trim removed 5 bases at V and 0 bases at J, leaving 6 bases unmatched. The CDR3 spans 15 residues. Per the germline V gene, CDR1 is LNHDA and CDR2 is SQIVND (reference sequence). CDR3 sequence reads: CASSVRQGLNTEAFF. The CDR3 DNA follows: TGTGCCAGTAGTGTCCGACAGGGATTGAACACTGAAGCTTTCTTT.

This clone was counted a few times. CDR3 sequence (DNA): TGTGCCAGCAGCTTTTCACTGGTGGAGACCCAGTACTTC. Translating gives CASSFSLVETQYF. The chain is built from TRBV11-2 and TRBJ2-5; D uncertain. Deletions cut 3 bases from V and 5 bases from J, with 10 bases between. Germline-derived CDR1 and CDR2 are SGHAT and FQNNGV. This CDR3 spans 13 amino acids.

This clone was detected only a few times. The V gene is TRBV19, the J gene TRBJ2-1; D not resolved. CDR1 and CDR2 from the germline V gene are LNHDA and SQIVND (reference sequence). The germline V and J ends were trimmed by 3 bases and 6 bases, with 12 bases remaining between them. The length of the CDR3 is 14 residues. In DNA, the CDR3 is TGTGCCAGTAGTATCCCCCGAAACGGCAATGAGCAGTTCTTC. Its translation: CASSIPRNGNEQFF.

V gene TRBV9 combines with J gene TRBJ2-2, with a weak D call TRBD1 (5 bases). The germline CDR1 and CDR2 sequences are SGDLS and YYNGEE. V lost 2 bases to trimming and J lost 4 bases, with 12 bases between them. This CDR3 has 15 residues. The CDR3 loop is CASSVGGAGTGELFF. CDR3 DNA sequence: TGTGCCAGCAGCGTGGGTGGGGCAGGCACCGGGGAGCTGTTTTTT. Supplemented by reference TRBV9 and TRBJ2-2, the full variable domain reads DSGVTQTPKHLITATGQRVTLRCSPRSGDLSVYWYQQSLDQGLQFLIQYYNGEERAKGNILERFSAQQFPDLHSELNLSSLELGDSALYFCASSVGGAGTGELFFGEGSRLTVL.

This clone was counted only a few times. V is TRBV9 and J is TRBJ2-3; 9 nucleotides agree with TRBD1. The V and J ends lost 4 bases and 3 bases, in that order; junction bases with no gene match: 6. Germline V gene data show CDR1 as SGDLS and CDR2 as YYNGEE. This CDR3 contains 15 residues. DNA of the CDR3: TGTGCCAGCAGCTCTGGGACAGGGAGAACAGATACGCAGTATTTT. This encodes CASSSGTGRTDTQYF.

This clone was found once. This sequence joins TRBV5-8 and TRBJ2-3, with no clear D. The CDR3 extends over 15 amino acids. Trimming cost V 0 bases and J 6 bases, with 14 bases left between them. Germline V gene data show CDR1 as SGHTS and CDR2 as YDEGEE. CDR3 residues: CASSLAFGRWDTQYF. The DNA of the CDR3 is TGTGCCAGCAGCTTGGCTTTTGGCAGATGGGATACGCAGTATTTT. Drawing the rest from reference TRBV5-8 and TRBJ2-3, the complete variable domain is EAGVTQSPTHLIKTRGQQATLRCSPISGHTSVYWYQQALGLGLQFLLWYDEGEERNRGNFPPRFSGRQFPNYSSELNVNALELEDSALYLCASSLAFGRWDTQYFGPGTRLTVL.

The rearrangement uses TRBV2 and TRBJ1-6, with 7 nucleotides matching TRBD1. The CDR3 runs to 14 residues. The junction had 2 bases not matched to a gene; V was cut back by 4 bases and J by 5 bases. The germline gives CDR1 SNHLY, CDR2 FYNNEI. CDR3 region: CASSGDSNNSPLHF. DNA for the CDR3: TGTGCCAGCAGTGGGGACAGTAATAATTCACCCCTCCACTTT.

This clone was observed a handful of times. This chain links TRBV7-9 with TRBJ2-3; TRBD2 might be the D (5 bases). V lost 0 bases, J lost 0 bases, and 10 bases lay in between. Germline-derived CDR1 and CDR2 are SEHNR and FQNEAQ (reference sequence). The CDR3 runs to 16 residues. The CDR3 here is CASSLALRVSTDTQYF. The CDR3 nucleotides read TGTGCCAGCAGCTTAGCGTTGCGGGTGAGCACAGATACGCAGTATTTT. Complete variable domain (other parts from reference TRBV7-9 and TRBJ2-3): DTGVSQNPRHKITKRGQNVTFRCDPISEHNRLYWYRQTLGQGPEFLTYFQNEAQLEKSRLLSDRFSAERPKGSFSTLEIQRTEQGDSAMYLCASSLALRVSTDTQYFGPGTRLTVL.

The CDR3 sequence: CASSRELAGGRSEQFF. In nucleotides, the CDR3 is TGTGCCAGCAGCCGTGAACTAGCGGGGGGGCGAAGTGAGCAGTTCTTC. V gene TRBV7-9 combines with J gene TRBJ2-1; 13 bases are shared with TRBD2. Germline V gene lookup returns CDR1 SEHNR and CDR2 FQNEAQ (reference sequence). V dropped 5 bases and J dropped 9; count of bases not matched to a gene: 10. This CDR3 contains 16 residues.

This chain connects TRBV6-5 to TRBJ2-3; no firm D call. This CDR3 contains 16 residues. The V end lost 0 bases, the J end lost 0 bases, and 10 bases lay between the germline ends. The V gene's germline CDR1 is MNHEY and CDR2 SVGAGI. CDR3 loop: CASSYSRLPSTDTQYF. In nucleotides, the CDR3 is TGTGCCAGCAGTTACTCGAGATTGCCTAGCACAGATACGCAGTATTTT.

The rearrangement joins TRBV2 to TRBJ1-6; D is undetermined. Germline V gene sequence: CDR1 SNHLY, CDR2 FYNNEI. The CDR3 has 16 amino acids. Between the trimmed V and J ends, which lost 3 bases and 0 bases, there was a span of 9 bases. The CDR3 DNA follows: TGTGCCAGCAGTGACTCGGGGAGCTCCTATAATTCACCCCTCCACTTT. As protein: CASSDSGSSYNSPLHF.

This clone was counted only a few times. J is TRBJ1-2 and V is TRBV4-1; D remains ambiguous. Germline V gives CDR1 MGHRA, CDR2 YSYEKL. The CDR3 spans 16 residues. With 4 bases removed from V and 2 bases from J, the gap between germline ends came to 17 bases. Here the CDR3 DNA reads TGCGCCAGCAGCCCCTTGTGGGATGGACTGAACTATGGCTACACCTTC. Translating gives CASSPLWDGLNYGYTF.

The chain is built from TRBV19 and TRBJ1-2; 9 bases align to TRBD1. This CDR3 is built from 15 residues. Losses at the gene ends were 8 bases for V and 4 bases for J; bases not matched to a gene: 11. Per germline, CDR1 LNHDA and CDR2 SQIVND (reference sequence). Here the CDR3 DNA reads TGTGCCAGTGAAGGGGACAGGGAGTCCTTCTATGGCTACACCTTC. It encodes CASEGDRESFYGYTF.

The rearrangement uses TRBV9 and TRBJ2-1, with D possibly TRBD2 on 5 matching bases. Germline V gene data show CDR1 as SGDLS and CDR2 as YYNGEE. Trimming stripped 2 bases from V and 6 bases from J, with 12 bases between. This CDR3 is built from 14 residues. DNA for the CDR3: TGTGCCAGCAGCGTTCGGGGAACGGTCAATGAGCAGTTCTTC. This gives the protein CASSVRGTVNEQFF.

The gene calls are TRBV7-2 and TRBJ1-2, with D possibly being TRBD1 (5 bases). This CDR3 region has 15 residues. Per the germline V gene, CDR1 is SGHTA and CDR2 is FQGNSA. V was clipped by 4 bases and J by 8 bases, with 20 bases between them. The CDR3 protein is CASSSAQGRVEGYTF. CDR3 bases: TGTGCCAGCAGCTCCGCGCAGGGAAGGGTTGAAGGCTACACCTTC. The variable domain in full, with the rest retrieved from reference TRBV7-2 and TRBJ1-2, is GAGVSQSPSNKVTEKGKDVELRCDPISGHTALYWYRQSLGQGLEFLIYFQGNSAPDKSGLPSDRFSAERTGGSVSTLTIQRTQQEDSAVYLCASSSAQGRVEGYTFGSGTRLTVV.

CDR3: CASSAAPGEWNEQFF. CDR3 nucleotides: TGTGCCAGCAGCGCAGCCCCGGGAGAATGGAATGAGCAGTTCTTC. The genes are TRBV9 and TRBJ2-1, with D maybe TRBD2 (6 bases). From germline, CDR1 is SGDLS and CDR2 YYNGEE. V was clipped by 3 bases and J by 7 bases, with 17 bases between them. This CDR3 comprises 15 residues. The full variable domain, completed using reference TRBV9 and TRBJ2-1, is DSGVTQTPKHLITATGQRVTLRCSPRSGDLSVYWYQQSLDQGLQFLIQYYNGEERAKGNILERFSAQQFPDLHSELNLSSLELGDSALYFCASSAAPGEWNEQFFGPGTRLTVL.

The sample holds a few counts of this clone. The chain joins TRBV18 to TRBJ1-6; tentatively, D is TRBD1 (6 bases). In germline, CDR1 is KGHSH, CDR2 LQKENI. V shed 3 bases and J shed 11 bases, with 17 bases lying between them. The CDR3 contains 15 residues. CDR3 DNA: TGTGCCAGCTCACCGGCGACAGGCATTAAAACACCCCTCCACTTT. Translation: CASSPATGIKTPLHF. The variable domain in full, completed from reference TRBV18 and TRBJ1-6, reads NAGVMQNPRHLVRRRGQEARLRCSPMKGHSHVYWYRQLPEEGLKFMVYLQKENIIDESGMPKERFSAEFPKEGPSILRIQQVVRGDSAAYFCASSPATGIKTPLHFGNGTRLTVT.

The table lists this clone with a few counts. V usage is TRBV9 and J usage is TRBJ1-3; no definite D call. Germline lookup yields CDR1 SGDLS and CDR2 YYNGEE. CDR3 length: 14 amino acids. V was cut by 7 bases and J by 0 bases, with 11 bases left in between. CDR3 bases: TGTGCCAGCGGAGGGTTATCCTCTGGAAACACCATATATTTT. The encoded protein is CASGGLSSGNTIYF.

J is TRBJ2-5 and V is TRBV19, with 7 nucleotides matching TRBD2. V lost 5 bases and J lost 5; bases outside the gene matches: 5. The CDR3 covers 13 residues. The germline V gene encodes CDR1 LNHDA and CDR2 SQIVND (reference sequence). For the CDR3, the DNA is TGTGCCAGTAGTTTTGCTAGCGGTGAGACCCAGTACTTC. Encoded protein: CASSFASGETQYF.